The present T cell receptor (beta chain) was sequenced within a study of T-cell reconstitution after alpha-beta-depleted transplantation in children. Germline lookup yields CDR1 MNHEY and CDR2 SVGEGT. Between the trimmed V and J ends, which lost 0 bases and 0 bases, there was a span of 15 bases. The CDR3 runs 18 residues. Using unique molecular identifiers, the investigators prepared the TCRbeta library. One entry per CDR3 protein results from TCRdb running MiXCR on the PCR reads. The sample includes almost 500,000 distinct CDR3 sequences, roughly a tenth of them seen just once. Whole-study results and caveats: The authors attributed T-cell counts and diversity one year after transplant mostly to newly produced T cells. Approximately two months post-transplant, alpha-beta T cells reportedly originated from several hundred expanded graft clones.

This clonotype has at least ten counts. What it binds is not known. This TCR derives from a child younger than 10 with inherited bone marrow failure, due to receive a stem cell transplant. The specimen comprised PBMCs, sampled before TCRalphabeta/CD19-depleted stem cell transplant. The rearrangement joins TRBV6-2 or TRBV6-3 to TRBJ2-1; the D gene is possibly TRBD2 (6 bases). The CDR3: CASSYSGDFPSSYNEQFF. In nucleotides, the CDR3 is TGTGCCAGCAGTTACTCCGGGGACTTCCCCAGCTCCTACAATGAGCAGTTCTTC.